This record looks at one T cell receptor (beta chain) sequence and its context. The antigen is undetermined. The junction had 17 bases not matched to a gene; V was cut back by 0 bases and J by 4 bases. The germline CDR1 and CDR2 sequences are GTSNPN and SVGIG (reference sequence). The CDR3 totals 20 residues. The record originates from a study of cytotoxic CD8 clonotypes in ibrutinib-treated CLL. Assay used: immunoSEQ multiplex PCR; TCRdb lists only in-frame clones, some missing. The sample lists about 200,000 clones, around three quarters occurring once. Whole-study results and caveats: Baseline clonality exceeded age-matched healthy donors and tracked circulating CD8+ T-cell counts.

The material was PBMCs, obtained after 24 months of ibrutinib treatment. V gene TRBV30 combines with J gene TRBJ2-3; 12 nucleotides line up with TRBD2. The TCR sequence derives from a human donor with chronic lymphocytic leukemia. This chain's CDR3 is CAWSVGQGWTSGIGADTQYF. The CDR3, as DNA: TGTGCCTGGAGTGTTGGACAGGGGTGGACTAGCGGGATAGGGGCAGATACGCAGTATTTT. Using reference TRBV30 and TRBJ2-3 for the parts outside the CDR3, the full variable domain is SQTIHQWPATLVQPVGSPLSLECTVEGTSNPNLYWYRQAAGRGLQLLFYSVGIGQISSEVPQNLSASRPQDRQFILSSKKLLLSDSGFYLCAWSVGQGWTSGIGADTQYFGPGTRLTVL.